This T cell receptor (beta chain) was identified in a study of persistence of HIV-infected CD4 T cells. The libraries were made with immunoSEQ version 4 in survey mode. Clones were read by immunoSEQ multiplex PCR, and TCRdb kept only the in-frame ones, dropping some. This repertoire shows approximately 40,000 clones, approximately 80% found once; its top ten account for approximately 14%. An overlapping HIV-1 Gag peptide pool stimulated these cells at about 1 ug/peptide/mL. Sorted nonresponding memory CD4+ T cells were CD40L-negative, CD69-negative, CD45RO-high. About this clone itself: Its antigen is currently unknown.

Germline V CDR1 and CDR2: LGHNA, YSLEER. The CDR3 runs 16 residues. V lost 0 bases, J lost 5 bases, and 9 bases stayed unmatched. The gene calls are TRBV4-3 and TRBJ1-2, with 7 bases lining up with TRBD1. The input for sequencing was CD4+ T cells sorted from PBMCs after roughly 18-hour stimulation, taken from a patient who received antiretroviral therapy. The TCR sequence derives from an adult man with HIV who was CMV-seropositive. CDR3 in DNA: TGCGCCAGCAGCCAAGAAAGCTGGGGGACAGATTATGGCTACACCTTC. Translated, it gives CASSQESWGTDYGYTF.